Described below is a single TCR beta chain sequence and its context. Its antigen is currently unknown. 13 Jbeta primers and 60 Vbeta primers were used for the PCR. Some clones are missing from TCRdb's copy, which holds only in-frame ones; the method was immunoSEQ multiplex PCR. The sample has approximately 100,000 clones; roughly 80% are singletons. The sample originates from a study of cytomegalovirus exposure and HLA in healthy donors. Study context: Caucasian-associated ancestry cluster membership applied to 75% to 85% of around 400 genotyped donors.

Study-level findings and limits: Cytomegalovirus status was reportedly diagnosed by the classifier with high specificity and sensitivity.

The germline V gene has CDR1 LNHDA and CDR2 SQIVND (reference sequence). Trimming at V came to 4 bases and at J to 4 bases, leaving 4 bases not matched to a gene. CDR3 size: 15 residues. Sequencing input: PBMCs. V usage is TRBV19 and J usage is TRBJ1-5; 10 positions match TRBD1. The clonotype was recovered from a woman in her forties or fifties in good health and CMV-seropositive. The CDR3 here is CASSSDRGRNQPQHF. As DNA, the CDR3 is TGTGCCAGTAGTAGTGACAGGGGGCGAAATCAGCCCCAGCATTTT.